Below, 19 T cell receptor beta chains from the same sample are listed, as sequenced in a study of shared clonotypes between healthy human individuals. Only in-frame clones appear in the TCRdb table, and some are missing; sequencing was by immunoSEQ multiplex PCR. The top ten hold about 1.5% of the sample, which has approximately 940,000 clones, around three quarters seen once. The sequenced sample was memory CD4+ T cells sorted from blood. Subset: CD45RA-negative fraction. These receptors originate from a man younger than 35 in good health.

This clone was recorded only once. J is TRBJ2-7 and V is TRBV30; D may be TRBD2 (5 bases). The CDR3 consists of 13 residues. With 1 base removed from V and 9 bases from J, the gap between germline ends came to 16 bases. Germline CDR1 GTSNPN, CDR2 SVGIG (reference sequence). CDR3 bases: TGTGCCTGGAGTGGAGGGCCCAGTGAAGGGCAGTACTTC. Translating it yields CAWSGGPSEGQYF. Full variable domain (rest looked up from reference TRBV30 and TRBJ2-7): SQTIHQWPATLVQPVGSPLSLECTVEGTSNPNLYWYRQAAGRGLQLLFYSVGIGQISSEVPQNLSASRPQDRQFILSSKKLLLSDSGFYLCAWSGGPSEGQYFGPGTRLTVT.

The chain employs TRBV7-2 and TRBJ2-2, with D possibly called TRBD1 or TRBD2 (5 bases each). Looked up from germline, CDR1 is SGHTA and CDR2 is FQGNSA. CDR3 length: 16 residues. Trimming shortened V by 4 bases and J by 5 bases, and 17 bases separated the two germline ends. The CDR3 DNA reads TGTGCCAGCAGCTCACCAGGGAGTGGGGCGACCGGGGAGCTGTTTTTT. Protein: CASSSPGSGATGELFF.

This clone has a handful of counts. The chain recombines TRBV5-1 with TRBJ1-2; D is possibly TRBD1 (5 bases). V lost 3 bases to trimming and J lost 6 bases, with 15 bases between them. This CDR3 spans 14 amino acids. The germline V gene encodes CDR1 SGHRS and CDR2 YFSETQ. The CDR3 sequence is CASSSQGLIHGYTF. CDR3 sequence (DNA): TGCGCCAGCAGCTCCCAGGGTCTAATCCATGGCTACACCTTC.

The J gene is TRBJ2-3, the V gene TRBV5-1; 12 bases are a match to TRBD2. Germline V lookup: CDR1 SGHRS, CDR2 YFSETQ. The CDR3 extends over 17 amino acids. With V trimmed by 4 bases and J by 3 bases, 9 bases remained unmatched. The CDR3 DNA reads TGCGCCAGCAGCCCTTACCTAGCGGGAGGGAGGACAGATACGCAGTATTTT. It yields the protein CASSPYLAGGRTDTQYF.

This chain uses TRBV6-6 with TRBJ2-5, with TRBD2 identical over 11 bases. Germline loops: CDR1 MNHNY, CDR2 SVGAGI (reference sequence). The CDR3 extends over 12 amino acids. The CDR3 nucleotides are TGTGTCCGGACTAGCGGGCAAGAGACCCAGTACTTC. The encoded protein is CVRTSGQETQYF.

The CDR3: CAWGRGEGNEKLFF. CDR3 nucleotide sequence: TGTGCCTGGGGAAGGGGGGAAGGTAATGAAAAACTGTTTTTT. This rearrangement joins TRBV30 to TRBJ1-4, with a tentative D call TRBD1 (6 bases). Trimming took off 5 bases at V and 4 bases at J, with 14 bases between the two ends. The CDR3 extends over 14 amino acids. CDR1 is GTSNPN, CDR2 SVGIG, per germline (reference sequence).

This clone has more than one count but fewer than ten. This sample also contains other DNA sequences that code for the same CDR3. The chain employs TRBV30 and TRBJ2-2; D is possibly TRBD1 (5 bases). With 0 bases removed from V and 6 bases from J, the gap between germline ends came to 5 bases. CDR1 and CDR2 (germline): GTSNPN, SVGIG (reference sequence). This CDR3 is 12 amino acids long. The CDR3 region is CAWSVGAGELFF. The DNA for the CDR3 is TGTGCCTGGAGTGTAGGGGCCGGGGAGCTGTTTTTT.

The genes are TRBV21-1 and TRBJ1-5; no DNA check was done on the table's D call, TRBD1. TRBV21-1 is an annotated pseudogene. The CDR3 has 16 residues. The CDR3 sequence is CASSKALRQGKQPQHF. The CDR3 DNA reads as TGTGCCAGCAGCAAAGCCCTCAGACAGGGGAAACAGCCCCAGCATTTT.

V gene TRBV7-3 combines with J gene TRBJ1-6, with D unclear. CDR1 and CDR2 (germline): SGHTA, FQGTGA. V dropped 5 bases and J dropped 2 bases, with 10 bases sitting between them. CDR3 length: 15 amino acids. The CDR3 here is CASSPGVAYNSPLHF. In DNA form, the CDR3 reads TGTGCCAGCAGCCCCGGGGTCGCCTATAATTCACCCCTCCACTTT.

The rearrangement uses TRBV5-3 and TRBJ1-5; the D is unclear. TRBV5-3 is placed among ORFs of uncertain function. This CDR3 contains 14 residues. The V gene lost 1 base and the J gene lost 3 bases, with 8 bases spanning the gap. Here the CDR3 reads CARSLWPYNQPQHF. In nucleotides, the CDR3 is TGTGCCAGAAGCTTGTGGCCTTACAATCAGCCCCAGCATTTT.

The chain couples TRBV18 to TRBJ1-2; no clear D. In germline, CDR1 is KGHSH, CDR2 LQKENI. This CDR3 has 13 residues. V was cut by 3 bases and J by 4 bases, with 9 bases left in between. The DNA of the CDR3 is TGTGCCAGCTCACCGGCAGCCAGCTATGGCTACACCTTC. Protein product: CASSPAASYGYTF.

J is TRBJ2-1 and V is TRBV29-1; no definite D call. Germline loops: CDR1 SQVTM, CDR2 ANQGSEA. The length of the CDR3 is 13 residues. V lost 7 bases to trimming and J lost 6 bases, with 16 bases between them. The chain's CDR3 is CSAQLARRNEQFF. CDR3 sequence (DNA): TGCAGCGCCCAATTGGCCAGGCGCAATGAGCAGTTCTTC.

This clone was counted between two and nine times. The rearrangement links TRBV12-5 to TRBJ2-7, with D unclear. V lost 3 bases to trimming and J lost 6 bases, with 3 bases between them. Per germline, CDR1 LGHNT and CDR2 FRNRAP. This CDR3 is built from 10 residues. CDR3 region: CASGFAEQYF. The CDR3 bases are TGTGCTAGTGGTTTCGCCGAGCAGTACTTC.

This clone has more than one count but fewer than ten. The chain employs TRBV5-1 and TRBJ1-6; TRBD1 matches 9 bases. The CDR3 spans 15 residues. Trimming took 3 bases from V and 10 from J; bases not matched to a gene: 8. The germline V gene has CDR1 SGHRS and CDR2 YFSETQ. The CDR3 loop reads CASSWKGQGQSPLHF. DNA for the CDR3: TGCGCCAGCAGCTGGAAGGGACAGGGACAGTCACCCCTCCACTTT. Looking up the rest from reference TRBV5-1 and TRBJ1-6 gives the full variable domain: KAGVTQTPRYLIKTRGQQVTLSCSPISGHRSVSWYQQTPGQGLQFLFEYFSETQRNKGNFPGRFSGRQFSNSRSEMNVSTLELGDSALYLCASSWKGQGQSPLHFGNGTRLTVT.

In its sample, this clone was seen a few times. V is TRBV7-9 and J is TRBJ1-3; TRBD1 is a possible D gene (5 bases). The V gene lost 1 base and the J gene lost 2 bases, with 9 bases spanning the gap. The CDR3 runs to 15 residues. The germline gives CDR1 SEHNR, CDR2 FQNEAQ (reference sequence). CDR3 bases: TGTGCCAGCAGCTTAGTTTCAGGGCCTGGAAACACCATATATTTT. Translating it yields CASSLVSGPGNTIYF.

This chain connects TRBV6-1 to TRBJ2-5, with no clear D. This CDR3 has 15 amino acids. Trimming stripped 0 bases from V and 1 base from J, with 9 bases between. Germline CDR1 MNHNS, CDR2 SASEGT. CDR3 nucleotides: TGTGCCAGCAGTGAAGCCCGGTGGGTCCAAGAGACCCAGTACTTC. As protein: CASSEARWVQETQYF.

This clone appeared a single time. This sequence joins TRBV18 and TRBJ1-5, with 8 positions matching TRBD1. V was clipped by 6 bases and J by 3 bases; unmatched bases: 4. Germline CDR1 and CDR2: KGHSH and LQKENI. The CDR3 spans 14 residues. The CDR3 DNA sequence: TGTGCCAGCTCGGACAGGGCGGTCAATCAGCCCCAGCATTTT. Translating gives CASSDRAVNQPQHF.

The V and J genes are TRBV7-9 and TRBJ2-4; D might be TRBD1 (6 bases). Germline V gene data show CDR1 as SEHNR and CDR2 as FQNEAQ (reference sequence). The CDR3 has 15 amino acids. V lost 4 bases and J lost 0, with 10 bases in between. CDR3 sequence: CASSWAGVAKNIQYF. The CDR3 DNA is TGTGCCAGCAGCTGGGCAGGGGTAGCCAAAAACATTCAGTACTTC.

This sequence joins TRBV5-1 and TRBJ1-1; 7 bases are a match to TRBD1. Unmatched junction bases numbered 9, after V lost 4 bases and J lost 6 bases. Per the germline V gene, CDR1 is SGHRS and CDR2 is YFSETQ. This CDR3 comprises 14 residues. DNA of the CDR3: TGCGCCAGCAGCAACGACGGGACAGAGCCTGAAGCTTTCTTT. Protein product: CASSNDGTEPEAFF.